The 21 T cell receptor beta chains in this list originate from one sample, sequenced in a study of metastatic and nonmetastatic thyroid tumors. TCRdb re-called the PCR reads via MiXCR. The sample lists 35,000 to 50,000 clones; about 3.3% were seen once. None of the patients had undergone any treatment ahead of thyroid surgery. What was sequenced was blood. The receptors come from a female donor with papillary thyroid cancer or a benign thyroid nodule (not recorded which). Some clones in this sample may be carry-over from other donors' samples.

This clone has at least ten counts. This chain connects TRBV5-1 to TRBJ2-3, with TRBD2 identical over 8 bases. V shed 0 bases, J shed 0 bases, and the junction held 3 bases outside the gene matches. The CDR3 extends over 16 amino acids. CDR1 and CDR2 (germline): SGHRS, YFSETQ. The CDR3 coding sequence is TGCGCCAGCAGCTTGGGACTAGCGCCTAGCACAGATACGCAGTATTTT. Protein sequence: CASSLGLAPSTDTQYF.

The chain employs TRBV9 and TRBJ2-3; 10 bases are a match to TRBD2. V was clipped by 0 bases and J by 6 bases; unmatched bases: 7. The CDR3 runs 16 residues. In germline, CDR1 is SGDLS, CDR2 YYNGEE. This chain's CDR3 is CASSVESGRARDTQYF. Written as DNA, the CDR3 is TGTGCCAGCAGCGTAGAGAGCGGGAGGGCCCGGGATACGCAGTATTTT.

In its sample, this clone was seen many times. The rearrangement joins TRBV7-3 to TRBJ2-7, with TRBD2 identical over 9 bases. V was clipped by 5 bases and J by 1 base; unmatched bases: 6. The length of the CDR3 is 15 residues. Germline CDR1 reads SGHTA; CDR2 reads FQGTGA. The CDR3: CASSKLAGDSYEQYF. The CDR3 DNA is TGTGCCAGCAGCAAACTAGCGGGCGATTCCTACGAGCAGTACTTC.

This clone was recorded at least ten times. V usage is TRBV2 and J usage is TRBJ2-7; tentatively, D is TRBD2 (7 bases). Trimming left V 3 bases short and J 0 bases short, with 12 bases between. In germline, CDR1 is SNHLY, CDR2 FYNNEI. CDR3 length equals 15 residues. The CDR3 sequence is CASSEGGLSSYEQYF. The CDR3 DNA reads as TGTGCCAGCAGTGAGGGGGGGCTAAGCTCCTACGAGCAGTACTTC.

This clone was counted only a few times. The chain is built from TRBV12-3 or TRBV12-4 and TRBJ2-7, with TRBD2 matching 8 bases. The CDR3 spans 15 residues. The trim removed 5 bases at V and 5 bases at J, leaving 11 bases unmatched. DNA for the CDR3: TGTGCCAGCAGTCCCCAGCGGGAGAGCGGGAACGAGCAGTACTTC. Protein sequence: CASSPQRESGNEQYF.

This clone showed up many times. V and J are TRBV12-3 or TRBV12-4 and TRBJ1-1; 8 nucleotides align to TRBD1. The CDR3 is 11 amino acids. The V and J ends lost 6 bases and 11 bases, in that order; junction bases with no gene match: 5. As DNA, the CDR3 is TGTGCCAGCAGCAATGGACAGGGTGCTTTCTTT. Protein sequence: CASSNGQGAFF.

This clone was recorded at least ten times. This sequence joins TRBV6-1 and TRBJ2-7, with 7 bases that match TRBD2. V gave up 3 bases and J gave up 4 bases; unmatched junction bases: 15. Germline V gene sequence: CDR1 MNHNS, CDR2 SASEGT. The CDR3 consists of 17 residues. CDR3: CASSDPSLSGGRYEQYF. For the CDR3, the DNA is TGTGCCAGCAGTGACCCGAGCCTCTCGGGAGGCAGGTACGAGCAGTACTTC.

J is TRBJ2-3 and V is TRBV20-1; the D gene is possibly TRBD1 (5 bases). The ends were cut back, 1 base at V and 6 bases at J, with 14 bases in the middle. Germline values: CDR1 DFQATT, CDR2 SNEGSKA (reference sequence). The CDR3 runs 14 residues. Written as DNA, the CDR3 is TGCAGTGCTAGAGGGGGCCAGAGCTCTGATACGCAGTATTTT. Amino acids: CSARGGQSSDTQYF.

This clone came up many times. A much bigger clone sits one base away, suggesting this may be a read error. The rearrangement joins TRBV12-3 or TRBV12-4 to TRBJ2-3; D gene ambiguous. The CDR3 is made up of 12 amino acids. The V end was cut by 1 base, the J end by 10 bases, with 9 bases between. CDR3 sequence: CASSLGGYAQYF. CDR3 DNA sequence: TGTGCCAGCAGTTTAGGGGGTTATGCGCAGTATTTT.

There are many counts of this clone. The rearrangement links TRBV7-9 to TRBJ2-7, with 9 bases aligning to TRBD1. J was trimmed by 6 bases and V by 5 bases; bases with no gene match: 8. Germline assignment: CDR1 SEHNR and CDR2 FQNEAQ (reference sequence). The length of the CDR3 is 14 residues. The CDR3 protein is CASSPPGQGGEQYF. The CDR3 DNA sequence: TGTGCCAGCAGCCCCCCGGGACAGGGAGGCGAGCAGTACTTC.

A remark on this clone: A read error may be the cause here, since a much bigger clone is one base away. The chain joins TRBV6-1 to TRBJ2-7, with 8 bases aligning to TRBD1. The CDR3 is 14 residues long. Trimming took 10 bases from V and 6 from J; bases not matched to a gene: 14. Germline-derived CDR1 and CDR2 are MNHNS and SASEGT. The CDR3 DNA sequence: TGTGCCAACCCCCAGGTCGCGGGACAGGTCGAGCAGTACTTC. It encodes CANPQVAGQVEQYF.

This clone was recorded many times. The chain couples TRBV2 to TRBJ2-5; 7 bases are a match to TRBD1. The CDR3 totals 13 residues. V shed 5 bases, J shed 5 bases, and the junction held 5 bases outside the gene matches. CDR1 is SNHLY, CDR2 FYNNEI, per germline. Here the CDR3 reads CASSRDRDETQYF. The CDR3 DNA sequence: TGTGCCAGCAGTCGCGACAGGGATGAGACCCAGTACTTC.

This clone appeared a few times. V gene TRBV6-1 combines with J gene TRBJ1-1; the D gene is possibly TRBD1 (5 bases). Per germline, CDR1 MNHNS and CDR2 SASEGT. The V gene lost 5 bases and the J gene lost 2 bases, with 15 bases spanning the gap. The CDR3 has 15 amino acids. CDR3 nucleotides: TGTGCCAGCAGTCGTTCAGGAGGGGCAAACACTGAAGCTTTCTTT. The encoded protein is CASSRSGGANTEAFF.

The J gene is TRBJ1-1, the V gene TRBV29-1, with D possibly being TRBD1 (5 bases). V lost 3 bases and J 12 bases, leaving 17 bases between the germline ends. The CDR3 is made up of 12 amino acids. The germline CDR1 and CDR2 sequences are SQVTM and ANQGSEA. The CDR3 nucleotides read TGCAGCGTTGAGCCAGCGTGGGGCATGTCTTTCTTT. Translating gives CSVEPAWGMSFF.

This clone showed up many times. The rearrangement uses TRBV12-5 and TRBJ2-1, with 10 bases matching TRBD1. The trim removed 7 bases at V and 7 bases at J, leaving 7 bases unmatched. The CDR3 is 14 residues long. In germline, CDR1 is LGHNT, CDR2 FRNRAP. The CDR3 loop reads CASAPGQGFNEQFF. The CDR3 bases are TGTGCTAGTGCCCCGGGACAGGGGTTTAATGAGCAGTTCTTC.

The sample holds many counts of this clone. The chain links TRBV5-6 to TRBJ1-1, with 7 nucleotides matching TRBD1. CDR1 and CDR2 from the germline V gene are SGHDT and YYEEEE. After removal of 4 bases from V and 6 bases from J, the junction contained 0 bases not matched to a gene. There are 11 residues in the CDR3. Written as DNA, the CDR3 is TGTGCCAGCAGCGGGACAGCTGAAGCTTTCTTT. It codes for CASSGTAEAFF.

This clone was recorded a few times. The chain combines TRBV12-3 or TRBV12-4 with TRBJ2-2; 7 nucleotides line up with TRBD2. This CDR3 comprises 13 residues. V shed 11 bases, J shed 2 bases, and the junction held 5 bases outside the gene matches. The CDR3 is CARRDYNTGELFF. In DNA, the CDR3 is TGTGCCCGGCGGGACTACAACACCGGGGAGCTGTTTTTT.

Ten or more counts support this clone. The chain joins TRBV28 to TRBJ2-7; possible D gene TRBD2, 5 bases. Looked up from germline, CDR1 is MDHEN and CDR2 is SYDVKM. The CDR3 consists of 15 residues. The V gene lost 1 base and the J gene lost 5 bases, with 15 bases spanning the gap. The CDR3 nucleotides read TGTGCCAGCAGTTTATCCGGGGTTAGTGGCGACGAGCAGTACTTC. It is translated as CASSLSGVSGDEQYF.

This clone turned up a few times. This chain joins TRBV11-2 and TRBJ2-2, with 9 bases identical to TRBD1. Germline values: CDR1 SGHAT, CDR2 FQNNGV. The CDR3 consists of 14 residues. Trimming cost V 8 bases and J 4 bases; bases outside gene matches: 5. The CDR3 DNA reads as TGTGCCAGCGTAAGGACAGGGGCCACCGGGGAGCTGTTTTTT. The encoded protein is CASVRTGATGELFF.

The V and J genes are TRBV2 and TRBJ2-2; D is possibly TRBD1 or TRBD2 (5 bases each). CDR1 is SNHLY, CDR2 FYNNEI, per germline. V was trimmed by 7 bases and J by 10 bases, leaving 22 bases between them. The CDR3 sequence is 15 residues long. The CDR3 reads CASNPGTVAPVELFF. The CDR3 nucleotides read TGTGCCAGCAATCCCGGGACGGTGGCACCGGTGGAGCTGTTTTTT.

CDR3 bases: TGTGCCAGCGGGTGGACAGGGAGGGGCGAGCAGTACTTC. Encoded protein: CASGWTGRGEQYF. The chain joins TRBV6-1 to TRBJ2-7; perhaps TRBD1 as D (8 bases). The CDR3 is 13 amino acids. Looked up from germline, CDR1 is MNHNS and CDR2 is SASEGT. V was trimmed by 8 bases and J by 6 bases, leaving 17 bases between them.